Given below is one TCR beta chain in context. This clone was found a few times. Its target antigen remains unknown. No base quality values were provided; no much bigger clone lies one nucleotide off. Library preparation employed the immunoSEQ multiplex PCR assay. For the multiplex PCR, a mixture combining 60 forward primers for TCR Vbeta segments and 13 reverse primers for TCR Jbeta segments was used. A multiplex PCR assay on genomic DNA amplified the CDR3 region of rearranged TCR beta genes. The amplified TCR beta libraries were sequenced on the Illumina HiSeq System as 87-base-pair reads. Concerning the study's data processing: A later analysis counted some 80 million unique TCR beta chains across the 666 repertoires, and some 12 million of these chains were shared by at least two donors. A nearest-neighbor algorithm error-corrected the raw reads and collapsed the reads into unique sequences, merging closely related sequences to remove PCR and sequencing errors. Alignment of CDR3 sequences to IMGT reference sequences was used to assign V, D and J gene segments. For a sequence to be retained, a match of at least six nucleotides was required to both a V gene segment and a J gene segment. Rearrangements were called productive when the CDR3 lacked stop codons and stayed in frame with V and J; all others were non-productive. CDR3 was defined by IMGT convention, running from the second conserved V-encoded cysteine to the conserved J-encoded phenylalanine. The earlier analysis of 550 to 650 of the donors excluded any sequence lacking an unambiguous match to a single V gene segment. In an earlier analysis of about 590 of the donors, a V segment was called functional when productive rearrangements were above 56.7%, and segregating when the standard deviation between donors exceeded 5%. To diagnose cytomegalovirus status from the catalog of TCR beta chain sequences, a statistical classification framework was built. In a later analysis, V and J genes were assigned by comparing TCR nucleotide sequences against IMGT/GENE-DB human TR gene sequences. A later analysis assigned CDR3 sequences and most-parsimonious VDJ recombination scenarios with the TCRdist pipeline. A later analysis defined each TCR beta chain by its CDR3 amino acid sequence plus V-gene family, and excluded reads lacking a unique V-gene family. To address suspected cross-contamination and a sequencing artifact, a later analysis removed over 500 highly shared, low-generation-probability nucleotide sequences. In a later analysis, a clonal expansion index was calculated for each public chain from normalized within-repertoire ranks of inferred template counts. A later analysis computed generation probabilities with a VDJ recombination model fitted to out-of-frame rearrangements, and checked the results against IGoR. A later analysis scored TCR-TCR, TCR-HLA and TCR-CMV co-occurrence with hypergeometric tests, applying a repertoire-size bias correction to TCR pairs. False discovery rates were estimated in a later analysis by permuting HLA or CMV assignments 20 times. In a later analysis, co-occurring TCRs were grouped using DBSCAN, with TCRdist sequence similarity added in when clustering inside HLA-allele-positive subsets. Co-occurrence clustering excluded repertoires with fewer than 30,000 or more than 120,000 public chains, plus five with anomalous nucleotide sharing. TCRdb stores this immuneACCESS table with in-frame sequences only. Part of the clones is absent; in the studies checked, under half of the shortfall reflects unresolved V genes, and no reason is known for the rest. V, J and clone size were drawn from that table, and D and trimming were deduced from the DNA. The sample table lists roughly 100,000 clones, more than 9.5% of them with a count of one. Around 15% of the sample rests with the top ten.

The germline V gene supplies CDR1 SQVTM and CDR2 ANQGSEA. Reading from cysteine to phenylalanine, the CDR3 counts 13 amino acids. Of the read, only the CDR3 DNA is kept; its 39 bases are in frame from base 1. Germline trimming amounts to 6 bases on V and 10 bases on J, with 11 as the count of junction bases outside the gene matches. This record comes from a study of cytomegalovirus exposure and HLA in healthy donors (TCRdb year 2017). Study-wide context: An earlier analysis of some 600 of the donors reported about 300 Gb of sequence data and some 110 million unique TCR beta sequences obtained from 150 million to 200 million T cells. Roughly 300 gigabases of sequencing data and approximately 80 million unique TCR sequences were included in an early release covering around 600 HLA-typed donors. The genetic ancestry cluster associated with self-reported Caucasian donors included about four fifths of the roughly 400 genotyped donors. The aim of the study was to test whether cataloging public T cell receptors could identify signatures of past pathogen exposure. Using immunosequencing, the study profiled T cell repertoires from 500 to 800 subjects and related those repertoires to cytomegalovirus serostatus. In addition to the first cohort of approximately 650 subjects, a separate validation cohort of 120 different subjects was used. To predict cytomegalovirus infection status, the study brought together high-throughput TCR immunosequencing, statistical association of individual TCRs with disease status, and machine learning. To study patterns of TCR occurrence, a later analysis re-analyzed previously published TCR beta repertoires from around 660 donors and added high-resolution HLA genotyping. In the later analysis, no new phenotypic data were used to find candidate immune exposures; instead, reliance was placed on TCR beta sequences and their occurrence across donors. In an earlier analysis of roughly 600 of the donors, high-throughput TCR beta sequencing was used to judge whether each TCR beta V gene segment behaved as functional or pseudogenic. Donor age, sex, ethnicity and CMV serostatus were compiled together with the repertoire data. In a later genetic analysis, genome-wide SNP genotypes for about three fifths of the roughly 670 donors were used, and that subset was treated as a discovery cohort. Every repertoire in the discovery cohort had been generated on one and the same sequencing platform. HLA typing included class I and class II loci at four-digit resolution. Typing coverage differed by locus: A, B, C, DRB1 and DQB1 were typed in roughly 620-640 donors, DQA1 in roughly 510, DPA1 in 600 to 610, and DPB1 in 472. Because of strong linkage in the cohort, roughly five DR-DQ haplotypes were treated as single units for association and clustering. Across under 500 genotyped donors of the cohort, an average of about 240,000 unique TCR beta nucleotide sequences per donor were sequenced, and 15% to 20% of those sequences were non-productive. Study-wide findings and limitations: Specific HLA alleles were associated with over 15,000 TCR beta sequences at a false discovery rate of 0.05 in a later analysis. In vitro tests confirmed that a few of the cytomegalovirus-associated TCR beta chains recognize cytomegalovirus antigens. The presence/absence analyses assumed that sequencing depth was roughly uniform across donors, and that assumption may not be true. According to a later analysis, TCR association rates differed among HLA loci, with DRB1 alleles showing the most associated TCRs and HLA-C alleles showing the fewest. In a later analysis, several top co-occurrence clusters were reported to appear linked to parvovirus B19, influenza, CMV and Epstein-Barr virus. Correlated functional status among segregating V segments might be attributable to linkage disequilibrium, but an unknown experimental factor could not be ruled out. The classifier was reported to diagnose cytomegalovirus status with high specificity and sensitivity in both the original and validation cohorts. The authors suggested that the approach could potentially be generalized to other disease states and immunological phenotypes. Compared with equally common non-associated chains, HLA-associated TCR beta chains in a later analysis were more clonally expanded and had lower generation probabilities. In a later genetic analysis, a missense DCLRE1C variant was associated with V-gene and J-gene trimming of TCR beta chains, and the association was replicated in an independent cohort. According to a later analysis, most CMV-associated TCR beta chains appeared to be HLA-restricted, and the HLA associations seemed to be driven largely by CMV exposure. Compared with the approximately 670-donor mean, donors in an Asian-associated ancestry cluster had fewer N-insertions in productive TCRs, according to a later genetic analysis. A group of highly shared sequence variants was considered likely to be a technical artifact of the sequencing pipeline. A total of 150 to 200 TCR beta chains were listed by the study as associated with cytomegalovirus. A further reported finding was that TCR beta sequences accurately predicted the HLA-A and HLA-B alleles for most subjects in the first cohort. In an earlier analysis of more than 450 of the donors, most TCR beta V segments were observed in productive rearrangements about 90% or about 30% of the time, broadly matching IMGT annotations. Because counts were too low, under 20 rarely observed V segments, including chromosome 9 orphons, were left out of the earlier analysis of some 600 of the donors. CMV serostatus was the only immune exposure information available for the cohort. In this cohort, only TCR beta chains were sequenced, and detectable features were limited by the absence of alpha or paired-chain data. Some IMGT-functional V segments, including TRBV6-2 and TRBV6-3, could not be told apart with the 87-base-pair reads, so those segments were excluded. Assigning TCR associations to individual alleles was difficult when HLA alleles, especially DR and DQ, strongly co-occurred. While some public TCRs were present in many individuals, most TCR sequences turned up only very rarely across donors. Because some donors lacked HLA typing at each locus, the association tests relied only on the typed subset.

The cohort comprised some 680 healthy bone marrow donors. All cohort members were sampled while nominally healthy, although unrecorded immune exposures were likely present. The donor was CMV seropositive and belonged to the group of 250 to 300 seropositive cohort members. A peripheral blood sample was collected from each donor, and TCR beta sequencing was performed on peripheral blood mononuclear cells. Genomic DNA was extracted from the blood cell samples with the Qiagen DNeasy Blood Extraction Kit. This TCR came from a man in his forties in good health and CMV-seropositive. Material for sequencing was PBMCs. Recombination linked TRBV29-1 to TRBJ1-4, and TRBD1 aligns with 7 junction nucleotides. This receptor carries the CDR3 CSVLSQGIGKLFF. The nucleotide sequence reads TGCAGCGTACTTTCACAGGGGATTGGAAAACTGTTTTTT. Reference TRBV29-1 and TRBJ1-4 proteins supply the regions before and after the CDR3; the full variable domain is: SAVISQKPSRDICQRGTSLTIQCQVDSQVTMMFWYRQQPGQSLTLIATANQGSEATYESGFVIDKFPISRPNLTFSTLTVSNMSPEDSSIYLCSVLSQGIGKLFFGSGTQLSVL.